These T cell receptor beta chains were read from a single sample in a study of T cell changes during pregnancy in multiple sclerosis. Data came from immunoSEQ multiplex PCR; TCRdb stores just in-frame clones and leaves some out. Of more than 35,000 clones in the sample, more than 75% were seen once. The sequences come from CD8+ T cells from peripheral blood mononuclear cells, collected after pregnancy. These TCRs come from a female donor in good health, enrolled as a control in a pregnancy study. The CDR3 runs from the conserved cysteine through the conserved F or W. D genes are given only for firm matches. The size entry is marked missing in some rows and otherwise reads once, few, many or a size class.

size	V	D	J	CDR3	DNA
-	TRBV29-1	-	TRBJ2-1	CSVRRSGVNEQFF	TGCAGCGTGAGAAGGTCCGGGGTGAATGAGCAGTTCTTC
-	TRBV4-3	TRBD1	TRBJ1-3	CASSQATGVGNTIYF	TGCGCCAGCAGCCAAGCCACAGGGGTAGGAAACACCATATATTTT
-	TRBV10-3	-	TRBJ1-2	CAISEVFLPHSCTF	TGTGCCATCAGTGAGGTTTTCCTCCCTCACTCTTGCACCTTC
many	TRBV7-2	TRBD1	TRBJ2-1	CASSLGQGYNEQFF	TGTGCCAGCAGCTTGGGACAGGGCTACAATGAGCAGTTCTTC
once	TRBV7-2	TRBD2	TRBJ2-7	CASSLPSGGATYEQYF	TGTGCCAGCAGCTTACCTAGCGGGGGTGCCACCTACGAGCAGTACTTC
-	TRBV7-9	TRBD1	TRBJ2-7	CASSTRQGAAYEQYF	TGTGCCAGCAGCACCAGACAGGGGGCGGCCTACGAGCAGTACTTC
-	TRBV7-8	TRBD1	TRBJ1-1	CASSRTGEEAFF	TGTGCCAGCAGCCGGACAGGGGAGGAAGCTTTCTTT
-	TRBV18	-	TRBJ1-1	CASSPGADNTEAFF	TGTGCCAGCTCACCAGGGGCAGATAACACTGAAGCTTTCTTT
-	TRBV28	-	TRBJ2-1	CASRTRGLDNEQFF	TGTGCCAGCAGGACGCGGGGGCTCGACAATGAGCAGTTCTTC
-	TRBV7-8	-	TRBJ2-5	CASSLVPRGWVEETQYF	TGTGCCAGCAGCTTAGTCCCGCGGGGATGGGTGGAAGAGACCCAGTACTTC
-	TRBV9	-	TRBJ2-1	CASSVQGLTAREQFF	TGTGCCAGCAGCGTACAGGGTCTAACCGCTCGTGAGCAGTTCTTC
-	TRBV19	-	TRBJ2-2	CASSFGMGPGELFF	TGTGCCAGTAGCTTCGGGATGGGCCCCGGGGAGCTGTTTTTT
once	TRBV27	-	TRBJ1-1	CASSLIGEEAFF	TGTGCCAGCAGTTTAATCGGGGAAGAAGCTTTCTTT
-	TRBV7-9	TRBD2	TRBJ2-2	CASSPPGGGTAGELFF	TGTGCCAGCAGCCCCCCTGGGGGGGGAACAGCCGGGGAGCTGTTTTTT
-	TRBV28	-	TRBJ1-1	CASSLESGEAFF	TGTGCCAGCAGTTTAGAGTCAGGCGAAGCTTTCTTT
once	TRBV27	TRBD1	TRBJ1-5	CASKRGQLLDQPQHF	TGTGCCAGCAAAAGGGGACAGCTTCTTGATCAGCCCCAGCATTTT
-	TRBV28	-	TRBJ1-2	CASRDLQGSLGGYTF	TGTGCCAGCAGGGATCTACAGGGCTCCTTAGGTGGCTACACCTTC
-	TRBV19	-	TRBJ1-1	CASSALGGTEAFF	TGTGCCAGTAGTGCTCTGGGGGGCACTGAAGCTTTCTTT
-	TRBV5-1	-	TRBJ2-7	CASSSGAYEQYF	TGCGCCAGCAGCTCCGGGGCCTACGAGCAGTACTTC
-	TRBV19	-	TRBJ1-5	CASSSDRNNQPQHF	TGTGCCAGTAGCTCAGACAGGAACAATCAGCCCCAGCATTTT
-	TRBV5-1	TRBD2	TRBJ2-7	CASSQQITGGPNEQYF	TGCGCCAGCAGCCAACAAATCACGGGGGGGCCCAACGAGCAGTACTTC
once	TRBV15	-	TRBJ1-4	CATSPKPNEKLFF	TGTGCCACCAGCCCAAAGCCTAATGAAAAACTGTTTTTT
-	TRBV2	-	TRBJ1-1	CASIKTGMNTEAFF	TGTGCCAGCATAAAAACAGGGATGAACACTGAAGCTTTCTTT
-	TRBV28	TRBD1	TRBJ2-5	CASSISAKTGLWETQYF	TGTGCCAGCAGTATTTCGGCGAAGACAGGGTTATGGGAGACCCAGTACTTC
-	TRBV5-4	-	TRBJ2-7	CASSLGAGQPSYEQYF	TGTGCCAGCAGCTTGGGAGCGGGCCAACCCTCCTACGAGCAGTACTTC
once	TRBV5-5	-	TRBJ2-7	CASSLGETQLYEQYF	TGTGCCAGCAGCTTGGGGGAGACCCAACTCTACGAGCAGTACTTC
-	TRBV9	-	TRBJ2-7	CASSVAAGGRYEQYF	TGTGCCAGCAGCGTAGCGGCAGGGGGGCGCTACGAGCAGTACTTC
-	TRBV4-1	-	TRBJ2-7	CASSRTGALGSYEQYF	TGCGCCAGCAGCCGCACAGGGGCCCTCGGGAGCTACGAGCAGTACTTC
few	TRBV19	-	TRBJ1-5	CASSPIHTEPQHF	TGTGCCAGTAGCCCCATTCATACTGAGCCCCAGCATTTT
-	TRBV27	-	TRBJ1-6	CASRLQGSNSPLHF	TGTGCCAGCAGGTTACAGGGAAGTAATTCACCCCTCCACTTT
-	TRBV14	-	TRBJ2-3	CASGGGGDTQYF	TGTGCCAGCGGGGGCGGGGGAGATACGCAGTATTTT
-	TRBV6-5	-	TRBJ2-5	CASSYSKGGGEAQYF	TGTGCCAGCAGTTACTCGAAAGGGGGCGGGGAGGCCCAGTACTTC
-	TRBV7-9	TRBD1	TRBJ1-3	CASSPNPDRGEPGNTIYF	TGTGCCAGCAGCCCTAACCCGGACAGGGGCGAACCTGGAAACACCATATATTTT
-	TRBV11-2	-	TRBJ2-1	CASSLGLPEQFF	TGTGCCAGCAGCTTAGGACTACCTGAGCAGTTCTTC
once	TRBV27	-	TRBJ2-7	CASSPRGVSYEQYF	TGTGCCAGCAGTCCCCGGGGAGTTTCCTACGAGCAGTACTTC
-	TRBV28	TRBD2	TRBJ2-7	CASSLLGGGGEQYF	TGTGCCAGCAGTTTATTGGGCGGGGGGGGCGAGCAGTACTTC